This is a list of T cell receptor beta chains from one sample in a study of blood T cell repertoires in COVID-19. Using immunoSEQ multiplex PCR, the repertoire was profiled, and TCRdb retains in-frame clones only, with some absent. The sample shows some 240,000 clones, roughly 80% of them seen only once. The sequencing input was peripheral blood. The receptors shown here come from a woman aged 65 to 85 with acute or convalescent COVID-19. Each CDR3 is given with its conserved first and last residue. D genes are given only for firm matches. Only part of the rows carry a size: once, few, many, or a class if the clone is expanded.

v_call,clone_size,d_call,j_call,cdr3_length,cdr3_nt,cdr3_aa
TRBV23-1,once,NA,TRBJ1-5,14,TGCGCCAGCAGTCCTCCAGCCCGGGTACAGCCCCAGCATTTT,CASSPPARVQPQHF
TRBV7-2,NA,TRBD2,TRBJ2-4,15,TGTGCCAGCACCGCACTAGCGGGTGTCGTAAACATTCAGTACTTC,CASTALAGVVNIQYF
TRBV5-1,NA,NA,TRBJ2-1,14,TGCGCCAGCAGCTTGGCGCCTGGAGGAGATGAGCAGTTCTTC,CASSLAPGGDEQFF
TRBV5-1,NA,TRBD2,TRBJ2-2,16,TGCGCCAGCAGCTTGGGTATAGCGGGGTACGCCGGGGAGCTGTTTTTT,CASSLGIAGYAGELFF
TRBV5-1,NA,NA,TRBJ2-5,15,TGCGCCAGCTCGCGGGGGCAGGGGGCGCGAGAGACCCAGTACTTC,CASSRGQGARETQYF
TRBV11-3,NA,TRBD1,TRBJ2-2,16,TGTGCCAGCAGTCCGGGACAGGGGGCGAACACCGGGGAGCTGTTTTTT,CASSPGQGANTGELFF
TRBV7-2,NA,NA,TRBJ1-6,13,TGTGCCAGCAGCTTCGGTCCCAATTCACCCCTCCACTTT,CASSFGPNSPLHF
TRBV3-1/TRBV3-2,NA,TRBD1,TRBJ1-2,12,TGTGCCAGCAGCCAATCGGACAGGGGCTACACCTTC,CASSQSDRGYTF
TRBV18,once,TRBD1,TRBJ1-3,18,TGTGCCAGCTCACGGATCCCAATAGGGGGCACGGATGGAAACACCATATATTTT,CASSRIPIGGTDGNTIYF
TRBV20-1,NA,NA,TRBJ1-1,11,TGCAGTGGGTTGCGGCTGGCTGAAGCTTTCTTT,CSGLRLAEAFF